These 14 T cell receptor beta chains were sequenced from one sample in a study of PD-1 blockade in classical Hodgkin lymphoma. TCRdb keeps only in-frame clones here, not all; method: immunoSEQ multiplex PCR. Of 50,000 to 65,000 clones detected, more than 80% appear once; the ten largest clones hold 6.5% to 9.5%. The time point is: cycle 4 day 1 (C4D1), after more than 5 weeks of nivolumab. Exposure to brentuximab vedotin varied, and each patient had relapsed following autologous stem cell transplantation. The starting material was peripheral blood mononuclear cells (PBMCs), obtained before the fourth cycle of nivolumab. These TCRs come from a human donor with classical Hodgkin lymphoma.

This chain connects TRBV7-2 to TRBJ1-6, with no clear D. Trimming stripped 4 bases from V and 6 bases from J, with 10 bases between. CDR3 size: 14 residues. From germline, CDR1 is SGHTA and CDR2 FQGNSA. CDR3 DNA sequence: TGTGCCAGCAGCTCCGCCCCGCCTAATTCACCCCTCCACTTT. Its protein product is CASSSAPPNSPLHF.

The J gene is TRBJ2-5, the V gene TRBV20-1; D is possibly TRBD2 (5 bases). This CDR3 comprises 10 residues. The germline V gene encodes CDR1 DFQATT and CDR2 SNEGSKA (reference sequence). The ends were cut back, 3 bases at V and 14 bases at J, with 13 bases in the middle. CDR3 protein: CSASLGVEYF. Written as DNA, the CDR3 is TGCAGTGCTAGTCTGGGAGTTGAATACTTC.

This rearrangement joins TRBV4-1 to TRBJ2-1, with no clear D. Trimming removed 0 bases from V and 15 bases from J, with 15 bases in between. CDR1 and CDR2 (germline): MGHRA, YSYEKL. The CDR3 is made up of 13 amino acids. The CDR3 here is CASSQDDLTKGFF. DNA of the CDR3: TGCGCCAGCAGCCAAGATGACCTAACGAAGGGGTTCTTC.

This chain connects TRBV19 to TRBJ2-7; D may be TRBD2 (7 bases). The CDR3 has 14 residues. The V end was cut by 4 bases, the J end by 4 bases, with 14 bases between. CDR1 and CDR2 (germline): LNHDA, SQIVND (reference sequence). This CDR3 reads CASSSGGFGYEQYF. The CDR3, as DNA: TGTGCCAGTAGTAGCGGGGGCTTCGGGTACGAGCAGTACTTC.

The gene calls are TRBV10-1 and TRBJ1-1; D is unclear. This CDR3 contains 15 residues. With 3 bases removed from V and 0 bases from J, the gap between germline ends came to 11 bases. CDR1 and CDR2 (germline): WNHNN, SYGVQD (reference sequence). The CDR3 bases are TGCGCCAGCAGTGATCCCCGGGAGTTGAACACTGAAGCTTTCTTT. Protein: CASSDPRELNTEAFF.

The genes are TRBV6-5 and TRBJ1-4; D perhaps matches TRBD1 (6 bases). Germline V gene lookup returns CDR1 MNHEY and CDR2 SVGAGI. V gave up 8 bases and J gave up 6 bases, with 10 bases separating them. The CDR3 extends over 12 amino acids. The CDR3 nucleotides are TGTGCCAGCCGGAGGGGGGATGAAAAACTGTTTTTT. Translating gives CASRRGDEKLFF.

CDR3 DNA: TGCAGCGTTGAAGATATTGGTGGGGAAGAGACCCAGTACTTC. This codes for CSVEDIGGEETQYF. This chain joins TRBV29-1 and TRBJ2-5; D is unresolved. Germline V gene lookup returns CDR1 SQVTM and CDR2 ANQGSEA. The CDR3 sequence is 14 residues long. V gave up 0 bases and J gave up 3 bases, with 11 bases separating them.

This clone has just one count. The chain joins TRBV23-1 to TRBJ1-2; D is unresolved. TRBV23-1 is an open reading frame whose function is uncertain. Trimming removed 4 bases at V and 8 bases at J, with 11 bases between. The length of the CDR3 is 12 residues. CDR3 in DNA: TGCGCCAGCAGTCCTTCCCTCCACGGCTACACCTTC. It yields the protein CASSPSLHGYTF.

The genes are TRBV5-1 and TRBJ2-1; 8 nucleotides line up with TRBD2. The CDR3 consists of 11 residues. Germline CDR1 and CDR2: SGHRS and YFSETQ. Here the CDR3 reads CADTSGHEQFF. Here the CDR3 DNA reads TGCGCAGATACTAGCGGCCATGAGCAGTTCTTC. Variable domain in full (rest from reference TRBV5-1 and TRBJ2-1): KAGVTQTPRYLIKTRGQQVTLSCSPISGHRSVSWYQQTPGQGLQFLFEYFSETQRNKGNFPGRFSGRQFSNSRSEMNVSTLELGDSALYLCADTSGHEQFFGPGTRLTVL.

The rearrangement joins TRBV5-5 to TRBJ2-2; D may be TRBD1 (6 bases). The V and J ends lost 3 bases and 0 bases respectively, with 9 bases between them. The CDR3 consists of 15 residues. Germline V lookup: CDR1 SGHKS, CDR2 YYEKEE (reference sequence). In nucleotides, the CDR3 is TGTGCCAGCAGCTGGACAGTGACGAACACCGGGGAGCTGTTTTTT. Translation: CASSWTVTNTGELFF.

The chain employs TRBV5-1 and TRBJ2-1, with 7 positions matching TRBD1. V trimming: 4 bases; J trimming: 4 bases; junction bases outside the gene matches: 5. Germline loops: CDR1 SGHRS, CDR2 YFSETQ. The CDR3 has 14 residues. The CDR3 bases are TGCGCCAGCAGCACCCTGACAGGGTACAATGAGCAGTTCTTC. Translation gives CASSTLTGYNEQFF.

The chain carries TRBV2 and TRBJ2-1; TRBD2 matches at 9 bases. The CDR3 runs 15 residues. V shed 6 bases, J shed 4 bases, and the junction held 7 bases outside the gene matches. CDR1 SNHLY and CDR2 FYNNEI come from the germline V gene. The CDR3 region is CASRMGLAGYNEQFF. CDR3 sequence (DNA): TGTGCCAGCAGAATGGGACTAGCTGGGTACAATGAGCAGTTCTTC.

This chain uses TRBV7-9 with TRBJ1-1; D remains ambiguous. Per the germline V gene, CDR1 is SEHNR and CDR2 is FQNEAQ (reference sequence). The V and J ends lost 1 base and 0 bases respectively, with 3 bases between them. This CDR3 is 13 amino acids long. This CDR3 is CASSLEVNTEAFF. The CDR3 region has the DNA TGTGCCAGCAGCTTAGAAGTGAACACTGAAGCTTTCTTT.

The chain joins TRBV5-8 to TRBJ2-1; 8 bases are shared with TRBD1. The V segment lost 2 bases and the J segment 10 bases; nucleotides outside the gene matches: 8. The CDR3 runs to 14 residues. Germline CDR1 SGHTS, CDR2 YDEGEE. CDR3 region: CASSFQGAVGEQFF. CDR3 sequence (DNA): TGTGCCAGCAGCTTCCAGGGGGCGGTGGGCGAGCAGTTCTTC.